The 30 T cell receptor beta chains below were found in one sample sequenced in a study of cytomegalovirus exposure and HLA in healthy donors. Clones were read by immunoSEQ multiplex PCR, and TCRdb kept only the in-frame ones, dropping some. The sample consists of fewer than 250,000 clones, roughly 83% of them appearing once. The specimen was PBMCs. Every receptor here comes from a woman aged 18-29 years in good health and CMV-seronegative.

The chain links TRBV5-1 to TRBJ2-3; the match to TRBD2 covers 7 bases. Looked up from germline, CDR1 is SGHRS and CDR2 is YFSETQ. V lost 4 bases to trimming and J lost 0 bases; unmatched junction nucleotides: 8. This CDR3 is built from 16 residues. CDR3 sequence: CASSLGERGSTDTQYF. The DNA of the CDR3 is TGCGCCAGCAGCCTCGGAGAGCGGGGTAGCACAGATACGCAGTATTTT. Full variable domain (remainder filled in from reference TRBV5-1 and TRBJ2-3): KAGVTQTPRYLIKTRGQQVTLSCSPISGHRSVSWYQQTPGQGLQFLFEYFSETQRNKGNFPGRFSGRQFSNSRSEMNVSTLELGDSALYLCASSLGERGSTDTQYFGPGTRLTVL.

This chain connects TRBV11-2 to TRBJ2-7; possible D gene TRBD2, 6 bases. The CDR3 sequence is 12 residues long. The V end was cut by 1 base, the J end by 13 bases, with 14 bases between. Germline CDR1 reads SGHAT; CDR2 reads FQNNGV. CDR3 amino acids: CASSLAGRLPYF. In nucleotides, the CDR3 is TGTGCCAGCAGCTTAGCTGGGAGGCTTCCTTACTTC.

The chain is built from TRBV5-6 and TRBJ2-7, with a possible D match to TRBD1 (6 bases). The germline gives CDR1 SGHDT, CDR2 YYEEEE. The CDR3 spans 15 residues. Between the trimmed V and J ends, which lost 0 bases and 0 bases, there was a span of 10 bases. The CDR3 nucleotides are TGTGCCAGCAGCTTGGGTCAGGGGTACTCCTACGAGCAGTACTTC. It translates to CASSLGQGYSYEQYF.

The rearrangement uses TRBV10-3 and TRBJ2-7; either TRBD1 or TRBD2 may fit D (5 bases each). This CDR3 has 15 residues. The V gene lost 2 bases and the J gene lost 7 bases, with 18 bases spanning the gap. In germline, CDR1 is ENHRY, CDR2 SYGVKD. Here the CDR3 reads CAISERDAARGEQYF. The CDR3 DNA reads as TGTGCCATCAGTGAGCGGGACGCGGCACGTGGGGAGCAGTACTTC.

A remark on this clone: This may be a read error, as it is one base from a much larger clone. This sample also contains other DNA sequences that code for the same CDR3. The chain recombines TRBV15 with TRBJ2-5; D remains ambiguous. V was trimmed by 0 bases and J by 4 bases, leaving 3 bases between them. This CDR3 has 12 amino acids. The V gene's germline CDR1 is LNHNV and CDR2 YYDKDF (reference sequence). The CDR3 DNA sequence: TGTGCCACCAGCAGAGATATAGAGACCCAGTACTTC. Its protein is CATSRDIETQYF.

About this clone itself: The same CDR3 can be traced to other DNA sequences in this sample. CDR3: CASSRDSYNEQFF. CDR3 DNA sequence: TGTGCCAGCAGTCGGGACAGCTACAATGAGCAGTTCTTC. V usage is TRBV2 and J usage is TRBJ2-1; TRBD1 aligns across 7 bases. From germline, CDR1 is SNHLY and CDR2 FYNNEI. CDR3 length: 13 amino acids. Losses at the gene ends were 5 bases for V and 3 bases for J; bases not matched to a gene: 1. Using reference TRBV2 and TRBJ2-1 for the parts outside the CDR3, the full variable domain is EPEVTQTPSHQVTQMGQEVILRCVPISNHLYFYWYRQILGQKVEFLVSFYNNEISEKSEIFDDQFSVERPDGSNFTLKIRSTKLEDSAMYFCASSRDSYNEQFFGPGTRLTVL.

The rearrangement links TRBV4-1 to TRBJ1-5, with unresolved D. V lost 4 bases, J lost 7 bases, and 11 bases lay in between. CDR3 size: 13 residues. Germline V gene data show CDR1 as MGHRA and CDR2 as YSYEKL. CDR3 in DNA: TGCGCCAGCAGCCGCACAGTGCGGCAGCCCCAGCATTTT. Its protein is CASSRTVRQPQHF.

The chain is built from TRBV30 and TRBJ1-2, with TRBD1 as a possible D gene (5 bases). Germline lookup yields CDR1 GTSNPN and CDR2 SVGIG (reference sequence). V lost 2 bases, J lost 3 bases, and 13 bases lay in between. The CDR3 length is 14 residues. CDR3 in amino acids: CAWSRTWDYYGYTF. The CDR3 DNA sequence: TGTGCCTGGAGTCGGACATGGGACTACTATGGCTACACCTTC. The full variable domain, with the rest looked up from reference TRBV30 and TRBJ1-2, is SQTIHQWPATLVQPVGSPLSLECTVEGTSNPNLYWYRQAAGRGLQLLFYSVGIGQISSEVPQNLSASRPQDRQFILSSKKLLLSDSGFYLCAWSRTWDYYGYTFGSGTRLTVV.

The V gene is TRBV5-1, the J gene TRBJ2-7; 7 positions agree with TRBD1. The CDR3 length is 13 residues. Trimming removed 3 bases from V and 2 bases from J; junction bases left unmatched: 2. From germline, CDR1 is SGHRS and CDR2 YFSETQ. The CDR3 region is CASSSGTAYEQYF. CDR3 sequence (DNA): TGCGCCAGCAGCTCAGGGACAGCCTACGAGCAGTACTTC.

The CDR3 nucleotides are TGTGCCAGCAGAGAGACAGCCGGTTGGGATTCACCCCTCCACTTT. This codes for CASRETAGWDSPLHF. V and J are TRBV6-5 and TRBJ1-6; tentative D call: TRBD1 (5 bases). V lost 6 bases to trimming and J lost 8 bases, with 17 bases between them. CDR1 and CDR2 (germline): MNHEY, SVGAGI. The CDR3 is made up of 15 amino acids.

The chain is built from TRBV2 and TRBJ2-1, with 9 bases fitting TRBD1. CDR1 and CDR2 from the germline V gene are SNHLY and FYNNEI. The V gene end was trimmed by 6 bases and the J gene end by 1 base; junction bases not matched to a gene: 7. The CDR3 length is 16 residues. This CDR3 reads CASRDRGSPSYNEQFF. CDR3 coding DNA: TGTGCCAGCAGGGACAGGGGTAGCCCTTCCTACAATGAGCAGTTCTTC.

This clone showed up just once. The CDR3 DNA is TGTGCCAGCAGCCAACACGGCAGCGGGAGTTCGGCAGATACGCAGTATTTT. This codes for CASSQHGSGSSADTQYF. This sequence joins TRBV4-2 and TRBJ2-3, with 8 nucleotides matching TRBD2. CDR1 LGHNA and CDR2 YNFKEQ come from the germline V gene. V shed 2 bases and J 4 bases; nucleotides not matched to a gene: 11. The CDR3 runs 17 residues.

The V and J genes are TRBV2 and TRBJ1-5; TRBD1 aligns across 7 bases. Per the germline V gene, CDR1 is SNHLY and CDR2 is FYNNEI. V lost 8 bases, J lost 3 bases, and 4 bases stayed unmatched. This CDR3 has 13 residues. Written as DNA, the CDR3 is TGTGCCAGCCGGGGACAGCCCAATCAGCCCCAGCATTTT. Protein product: CASRGQPNQPQHF.

The chain uses TRBV27 and TRBJ1-2; D call uncertain. Trimming took 5 bases from V and 3 from J, leaving 19 bases between them. The CDR3 runs to 16 residues. Germline V gene lookup returns CDR1 MNHEY and CDR2 SMNVEV (reference sequence). This CDR3 is CASSPLGYLPDYGYTF. The CDR3 nucleotides are TGTGCCAGCAGTCCGCTAGGCTACCTCCCAGACTATGGCTACACCTTC.

This chain uses TRBV29-1 with TRBJ2-3; D ambiguous. V was trimmed by 6 bases and J by 5 bases, leaving 21 bases between them. The CDR3 has 15 amino acids. Germline CDR1 SQVTM, CDR2 ANQGSEA. CDR3 coding DNA: TGCAGCGTCACGGACCCCTCGCTAACTGGAGATACGCAGTATTTT. This codes for CSVTDPSLTGDTQYF.

The V and J genes are TRBV7-2 and TRBJ2-1, with 8 nucleotides matching TRBD1. CDR1 is SGHTA and CDR2 is FQGNSA in the germline V gene. V was clipped by 9 bases and J by 7 bases; unmatched bases: 8. The CDR3 is 13 amino acids. The CDR3 region is CASGTGRGNEQFF. For the CDR3, the DNA is TGTGCCAGTGGGACAGGCAGGGGGAATGAGCAGTTCTTC.

The chain carries TRBV14 and TRBJ2-3; no definite D call. The germline CDR1 and CDR2 sequences are SGHDN and FVKESK. The CDR3 contains 11 residues. V was cut by 1 base and J by 5 bases, with 1 base left in between. The CDR3 protein is CASSQVDTQYF. The CDR3, as DNA: TGTGCCAGCAGCCAAGTAGATACGCAGTATTTT.

DNA for the CDR3: TGTGCCTGGAGTGTAGGCCAGGGGAGAGAGACCCAGTACTTC. As protein: CAWSVGQGRETQYF. The chain is built from TRBV30 and TRBJ2-5; D might be TRBD1 (6 bases). The CDR3 spans 14 residues. The germline V and J ends were trimmed by 0 bases and 4 bases, with 12 bases remaining between them. CDR1 and CDR2 (germline): GTSNPN, SVGIG (reference sequence).

DNA of the CDR3: TGTGCCAGCAGCCCCTTAGGGAGCACAGATACGCAGTATTTT. As protein: CASSPLGSTDTQYF. The J gene is TRBJ2-3, the V gene TRBV7-2, with no clear D. The ends were cut back, 5 bases at V and 0 bases at J, with 9 bases in the middle. The CDR3 has 14 amino acids. The germline CDR1 and CDR2 sequences are SGHTA and FQGNSA.

This chain links TRBV4-1 with TRBJ1-5; D is unresolved. Trimming left V 1 base short and J 0 bases short, with 7 bases between. The CDR3 is 15 residues long. CDR1 is MGHRA, CDR2 YSYEKL, per germline. The CDR3, as DNA: TGCGCCAGCAGCCAAGTGGAGTATAGCAATCAGCCCCAGCATTTT. Amino acids: CASSQVEYSNQPQHF.

The chain is built from TRBV6-5 and TRBJ2-1, with D unresolved. V lost 4 bases and J 4 bases, leaving 17 bases between the germline ends. Germline CDR1 MNHEY, CDR2 SVGAGI. This CDR3 is built from 16 residues. CDR3 nucleotides: TGTGCCAGCAGTTCATCCCAAAGCCTGGGATACAATGAGCAGTTCTTC. Translating gives CASSSSQSLGYNEQFF.

The chain couples TRBV7-3 to TRBJ2-1, with TRBD2 matching over 12 bases. CDR1 and CDR2 (germline): SGHTA, FQGTGA. The V gene end was trimmed by 5 bases and the J gene end by 8 bases; junction bases not matched to a gene: 10. The length of the CDR3 is 16 residues. As DNA, the CDR3 is TGTGCCAGCAGCGCTACTCTAGCGGGGGGGCCCGATGAGCAGTTCTTC. It yields the protein CASSATLAGGPDEQFF.

The CDR3 region is CSVELGHSYEQYF. The CDR3 nucleotides are TGCAGCGTGGAACTGGGCCACAGCTACGAGCAGTACTTC. J is TRBJ2-7 and V is TRBV29-1; D unresolved. V was trimmed by 6 bases and J by 3 bases, leaving 15 bases between them. The CDR3 is 13 amino acids. CDR1 and CDR2 from the germline V gene are SQVTM and ANQGSEA.

The V gene is TRBV27, the J gene TRBJ1-1; 8 positions agree with TRBD1. J was trimmed by 3 bases and V by 5 bases; bases with no gene match: 5. The CDR3 extends over 14 amino acids. Germline V gives CDR1 MNHEY, CDR2 SMNVEV (reference sequence). This CDR3 is CASSPTGVDTEAFF. In DNA form, the CDR3 reads TGTGCCAGCAGTCCGACAGGGGTGGACACTGAAGCTTTCTTT.

CDR3 loop: CASSHRTGKLQPQHF. Written as DNA, the CDR3 is TGTGCCAGCAGCCACCGGACAGGGAAATTACAGCCCCAGCATTTT. V usage is TRBV6-5 and J usage is TRBJ1-5, with TRBD1 matching over 8 bases. CDR1 and CDR2 from the germline V gene are MNHEY and SVGAGI. The trim removed 6 bases at V and 7 bases at J, leaving 11 bases unmatched. The length of the CDR3 is 15 residues.

This rearrangement joins TRBV27 to TRBJ2-7, with TRBD1 matching over 7 bases. CDR1 and CDR2 (germline): MNHEY, SMNVEV (reference sequence). CDR3 size: 14 residues. The J segment lost 2 bases and the V segment lost 2 bases, leaving 3 bases of the junction unmatched. The CDR3 DNA follows: TGTGCCAGCAGTTTAGGGACAGCGGCCTACGAGCAGTACTTC. It is translated as CASSLGTAAYEQYF.

J is TRBJ1-4 and V is TRBV30; 7 positions match TRBD1. The germline CDR1 and CDR2 sequences are GTSNPN and SVGIG (reference sequence). The trim removed 4 bases at V and 7 bases at J, leaving 12 bases unmatched. This CDR3 region has 15 residues. The CDR3 nucleotides read TGTGCCTGGACTAGATATTTCGACAGGGCTGAAAAACTGTTTTTT. Translated: CAWTRYFDRAEKLFF.

The gene calls are TRBV29-1 and TRBJ1-2; 7 bases are shared with TRBD1. In germline, CDR1 is SQVTM, CDR2 ANQGSEA. The CDR3 has 13 amino acids. V trimming: 7 bases; J trimming: 8 bases; junction bases outside the gene matches: 13. CDR3 nucleotide sequence: TGCAGCGCCACACCACAGGGGATGAGAGGCTACACCTTC. It codes for CSATPQGMRGYTF.

The chain employs TRBV5-4 and TRBJ2-2; D may match TRBD1 or TRBD2 (5 bases each). Germline V gene lookup returns CDR1 SGHNT and CDR2 YYREEE (reference sequence). CDR3 length: 15 amino acids. V dropped 6 bases and J dropped 2 bases, with 14 bases sitting between them. The CDR3 DNA is TGTGCCAGCATCCCATTCGGGGCAAACACCGGGGAGCTGTTTTTT. This translates into CASIPFGANTGELFF.

This chain links TRBV11-3 with TRBJ2-2; TRBD2 is a possible D gene (6 bases). This CDR3 comprises 15 residues. Deletions cut 3 bases from V and 0 bases from J, with 8 bases between. CDR1 SGHNT and CDR2 YENEEA come from the germline V gene. In nucleotides, the CDR3 is TGTGCCAGCAGCTTGGAGGGAACGAACACCGGGGAGCTGTTTTTT. It is translated as CASSLEGTNTGELFF.